This T cell receptor (beta chain) was sequenced in a study of cytomegalovirus exposure and HLA in healthy donors (dated by TCRdb to about 2017). For context, the study as a whole: An earlier analysis of some 550 of the donors reported approximately 300 Gb of sequence data and 117 million unique TCR beta sequences from around 200 million T cells. About 320 gigabases of sequencing data and approximately 84 million unique TCR sequences were included in an early release covering roughly 700 HLA-typed donors. Rather than drawing on any new phenotypic data, the later analysis identified candidate immune exposures from TCR beta sequences and the way those sequences occurred across donors. Along with the roughly 670-subject first cohort, a separate validation cohort of over a hundred different subjects was used. Using immunosequencing, the study profiled T cell repertoires from about 650 subjects and related those repertoires to cytomegalovirus serostatus. Among about 400 genotyped donors of the cohort, an average of approximately 240,000 unique TCR beta nucleotide sequences was sequenced per donor, of which roughly 17% were non-productive. Among the approximately 400 genotyped donors, around 81% belonged to the genetic ancestry cluster associated with self-reported Caucasian donors. The study combined high-throughput TCR immunosequencing, statistical association of individual TCRs with disease status, and machine learning to predict cytomegalovirus infection status. Roughly 5 DR-DQ haplotypes were handled as single units for association and clustering, since linkage in the cohort was strong. Donor age, sex, ethnicity and CMV serostatus were collected together with the repertoire data. To decide whether each TCR beta V gene segment behaved as functional or pseudogenic, an earlier analysis of approximately 620 of the donors relied on high-throughput TCR beta sequencing. A later genetic analysis used genome-wide SNP genotypes for about 55% of the 666 donors, treating that subset as a discovery cohort. The number of typed donors differed by locus: roughly 620-640 for A, B, C, DRB1 and DQB1; 522 for DQA1; roughly 600 for DPA1; and approximately 450 for DPB1. Both class I and class II loci were covered by HLA typing, at four-digit resolution. Every repertoire in the discovery cohort had been generated on one and the same sequencing platform. The study aimed to test whether cataloging public T cell receptors could reveal signatures of past pathogen exposure. To study patterns of TCR occurrence, a later analysis re-analyzed previously published TCR beta repertoires from just over 650 donors and added high-resolution HLA genotyping.

Library construction relied on the immunoSEQ multiplex PCR assay. A mixture of 60 forward primers for TCR Vbeta segments and 13 reverse primers for TCR Jbeta segments was used in the multiplex PCR. A multiplex PCR assay on genomic DNA amplified the CDR3 region of rearranged TCR beta genes. The amplified TCR beta libraries were sequenced on the Illumina HiSeq System as 87-base-pair reads. In the authors' own workflow: A later analysis counted approximately 74 million unique TCR beta chains across the 550 to 800 repertoires, and 10 million to 11 million of these chains were shared by at least two donors. Raw reads were error-corrected and collapsed into unique sequences by a nearest-neighbor algorithm in which closely related sequences were merged to remove PCR and sequencing errors. V, D and J gene segments were assigned by aligning CDR3 sequences to IMGT reference sequences. For a sequence to be retained, a match of at least six nucleotides was required to both a V gene segment and a J gene segment. A rearrangement was called productive if the CDR3 had no stop codons and remained in frame with V and J, and every other rearrangement was called non-productive. CDR3 was defined by IMGT convention, running from the second conserved V-encoded cysteine to the conserved J-encoded phenylalanine. The earlier analysis of around 640 of the donors excluded sequences that lacked an unambiguous match to a single V gene segment. An earlier analysis of a few hundred of the donors called V segments functional above 56.7% productive rearrangements and segregating when the between-donor standard deviation exceeded 5%. A statistical classification framework was built to diagnose cytomegalovirus status from the catalog of TCR beta chain sequences. A later analysis assigned V and J genes by comparing TCR nucleotide sequences with IMGT/GENE-DB human TR gene sequences. Using the TCRdist pipeline, a later analysis assigned CDR3 sequences along with most-parsimonious VDJ recombination scenarios. In a later analysis, each TCR beta chain was defined by its CDR3 amino acid sequence together with its V-gene family, and reads lacking a unique V-gene family were excluded. In a later analysis, fewer than 650 highly shared, low-generation-probability nucleotide sequences were removed to address suspected cross-contamination and a sequencing artifact. In a later analysis, a clonal expansion index was calculated for each public chain from normalized within-repertoire ranks of inferred template counts. Generation probabilities in a later analysis came from a VDJ recombination model fitted to out-of-frame rearrangements, and those results were checked against IGoR. A later analysis scored TCR-TCR, TCR-HLA and TCR-CMV co-occurrence with hypergeometric tests, applying a repertoire-size bias correction to TCR pairs. False discovery rates were estimated in a later analysis by permuting HLA or CMV assignments 20 times. In a later analysis, co-occurring TCRs were grouped using DBSCAN, with TCRdist sequence similarity added in when clustering inside HLA-allele-positive subsets. Co-occurrence clustering excluded repertoires with fewer than 30,000 or more than 120,000 public chains, plus five with anomalous nucleotide sharing. TCRdb took over this immuneACCESS table, retaining in-frame rearrangements with V and J assigned. Such tables are incomplete; in checked studies, under half of the missing clones stem from an unresolved V gene, and the remainder is unexplained. That table gives V, J and clone size, and the DNA gave D and trimming. This sample holds just under 70,000 clones; 70% to 90% were observed only once. The ten largest clones add up to 6.5% of the sample.

Counted from cysteine to phenylalanine, this CDR3 has 14 amino acids. Only CDR3 DNA is held: 42 bases, read in frame from base 1. The V end gives up 5 bases and the J end 2 bases, leaving 5 bases in the junction not matched to a gene. Sequences SEHNR (CDR1) and FQNEAQ (CDR2) are obtained from the germline V gene (reference sequence). Results and caveats for the whole study, not just this receptor: Several of the top co-occurrence clusters appeared to be linked to parvovirus B19, influenza, CMV and Epstein-Barr virus, according to a later analysis. Correlated functional status among segregating V segments might be attributable to linkage disequilibrium, but an unknown experimental factor could not be ruled out. The 87-base-pair reads could not distinguish some IMGT-functional V segments, including TRBV6-2 and TRBV6-3, so those segments were excluded. Presence/absence analyses assumed roughly uniform sequencing depth across donors, an assumption that may not hold. HLA typing was unavailable for some donors at each locus, so association tests used only the typed subset. When HLA alleles, especially DR and DQ, strongly co-occurred, TCR associations were difficult to assign to individual alleles. The sequencing pipeline was judged likely to have produced a cluster of highly shared sequence variants as a technical artifact. Broadly in line with IMGT annotations, most TCR beta V segments showed up in productive rearrangements about 87% or about 30% of the time in an earlier analysis of 587 of the donors. According to the authors, the approach could potentially be generalized to other disease states and immunological phenotypes. A further reported finding was that TCR beta sequences accurately predicted the HLA-A and HLA-B alleles for most subjects in the first cohort. According to a later analysis, TCR association rates differed among HLA loci, with DRB1 alleles showing the most associated TCRs and HLA-C alleles showing the fewest. V-gene and J-gene trimming of TCR beta chains was associated with a missense DCLRE1C variant in a later genetic analysis, and the association was replicated in an independent cohort. Compared with the 666-donor mean, donors in an Asian-associated ancestry cluster had fewer N-insertions in productive TCRs, according to a later genetic analysis. In vitro tests confirmed that three of the cytomegalovirus-associated TCR beta chains recognize cytomegalovirus antigens. Cytomegalovirus status was reported to be diagnosed by the classifier with high specificity and sensitivity in both the original and validation cohorts. The earlier analysis of some 540 of the donors excluded seventeen rarely observed V segments, including chromosome 9 orphons, because counts were too low. Across donors, most TCR sequences were observed very rarely, whereas some public TCRs were present in many individuals. In the study, some 160 TCR beta chains were listed as associated with cytomegalovirus. In a later analysis, most CMV-associated TCR beta chains were found to appear HLA-restricted, with HLA associations seemingly driven largely by CMV exposure. The only immune exposure information available for the cohort was CMV serostatus. A later analysis found that HLA-associated TCR beta chains were more clonally expanded and had lower generation probabilities than equally common non-associated chains. Specific HLA alleles were associated with 15,000 to 20,000 TCR beta sequences at a false discovery rate of 0.05 in a later analysis. Only TCR beta chains were sequenced in this cohort, and the absence of alpha or paired-chain data limited detectable features.

For this clone: Its cognate antigen has yet to be identified. It has no much larger one-base neighbor in the sample; base qualities were not kept.

In total, over 600 healthy bone marrow donors made up the cohort. At the time of sampling, every cohort member was nominally healthy, though immune exposures that went unrecorded were likely present. CMV serostatus was positive for approximately 300 and negative for about 55% of the roughly 670 cohort members, and was not recorded for this donor. A peripheral blood sample was provided by each donor, and peripheral blood mononuclear cells were used for TCR beta sequencing. Genomic DNA was extracted from the blood cell samples with the Qiagen DNeasy Blood Extraction Kit. The TCR originated in a human donor in good health. This chain joins TRBV7-9 to TRBJ2-5; TRBD1 matches 7 bases in the middle. The sample was PBMCs. The DNA sequence is TGTGCCAGCAGCCCCCGGGACAGACAAGAGACCCAGTACTTC. It is translated as CASSPRDRQETQYF.